This TCR beta chain comes out of a study of blood T cell repertoires in COVID-19 (dated by TCRdb to 2020 to 2021). A note on the overall study: Samples from collaborators originated in the United States, Italy and Spain and spanned both the acute and convalescent phases of COVID-19. Samples were obtained from the ongoing ImmuneRACE study (first 160 participants) and from about 1,300 subjects provided by 6 global collaborators. Nearly every sample came with metadata listing a de-identified subject ID, COVID-19 status, age in years and sex. The prospective study material was composed of cDNA or gDNA derived from T cells, B-cell-depleted T cells, or PBMCs. Where available, HLA class I and class II types were taken from metadata supplied by the sample provider and were not determined by assay-based typing. The dataset comprised deeply sampled blood TCRbeta repertoires from subjects exposed to, actively infected with, or recovered from COVID-19. A freely available public database, intended as a resource for researchers studying the immune response to SARS-CoV-2, is where the repertoires were released.

General findings and caveats noted by the study authors: How much clinical and demographic metadata was included differed by source and by participant, and the metadata was provided uncurated.

On this clone: Its antigen is still unknown. No per-base quality is available; no much larger clone lies one base away.

In the prospective study, participants were 18 to 89 years old, resided in fewer than 25 geographic areas of the United States, and were enrolled through a virtual design. To assign participants to cohorts, the prospective study relied on clinical history that participants themselves reported in a screening survey and a study questionnaire. ImmuneRACE Cohort 3 recovered participants were defined by two consecutive negative NP/OP PCR tests, healthcare professional clearance, or symptom resolution. In the prospective study, mobile phlebotomists collected whole blood, serum and a nasopharyngeal or oropharyngeal swab from each participant. Over a roughly two-month period, participants in the prospective study had the option of providing additional blood draws and questionnaires. Before DNA extraction, prospective study blood samples were shipped either frozen or at room temperature. The immunoSEQ Assay, a bias-controlled multiplex PCR, was used to amplify TCRbeta CDR3 regions from genomic DNA. The authors' pipeline ran thus. The number of nucleated cells in each sample was estimated by amplification of reference gene primers within the assay. To quantify the absolute abundance of each unique TCRbeta CDR3 rearrangement, sequence reads were collapsed and filtered. For each sample, productive Simpson clonality was calculated as the square root of Simpson's diversity index across productive rearrangements. TCRdb retrieved this table from immuneACCESS and kept in-frame rearrangements only. Not all clones are present; in checked studies, unresolved V genes account for under half, and no reason is known for the remainder. From that table come the V and J calls and clone size; the DNA was used to work out D and trimming. In all, the sample holds 200,000 to 250,000 clones, and 82% of those were seen once. The top ten constitute roughly 3.5% of the sample.

V trim: 5 bases; J trim: 1 base; unmatched bases: 1. CDR1 and CDR2 are read off the germline V gene as SGHRS and YFSETQ. The CDR3 runs 14 amino acids, cysteine and phenylalanine included. Kept here is only the CDR3 DNA, which spans 42 bases and is read in frame from base 1. Recombination linked TRBV5-1 to TRBJ2-2; 8 central nucleotides agree with TRBD1. The material sequenced was PBMCs or T cells enriched from blood (not recorded which). The source is a woman aged 55-69 years who had recovered from COVID-19. The nucleotide sequence reads TGCGCCAGCAGAGGGACAGGGAACACCGGGGAGCTGTTTTTT. Its protein product is CASRGTGNTGELFF.